Listed below are T cell receptor beta chains from one sample, sequenced in a study of T cell responses to AZD1222 COVID-19 vaccine. Repertoires were generated with immunoSEQ multiplex PCR, while TCRdb's copy carries only in-frame clones and drops some. Of some 130,000 clones in the sample, 93% were seen once. Here the sequenced sample was peripheral blood, taken on day 0 of AZD1222 vaccination. These receptors were collected from an adult in good health. CDR3s include the opening cysteine and the closing phenylalanine or tryptophan. The order of the fields is D gene, J gene, clone size, V gene, CDR3 protein, CDR3 DNA. D genes are given only for firm matches. Expanded clones are given a class, and other clones once, few, many or no size at all.

d_call: NA; j_call: TRBJ1-5; clone_size: NA; v_call: TRBV30; cdr3_aa: CAWSVLQGDQPQHF; cdr3_nt: TGTGCCTGGAGTGTACTTCAGGGAGATCAGCCCCAGCATTTT
d_call: NA; j_call: TRBJ2-1; clone_size: NA; v_call: TRBV3-1/TRBV3-2; cdr3_aa: CASSLYTGRKDAYNEQFF; cdr3_nt: TGTGCCAGCAGCCTTTACACAGGGCGCAAAGACGCCTACAATGAGCAGTTCTTC
d_call: NA; j_call: TRBJ1-1; clone_size: NA; v_call: TRBV19; cdr3_aa: CASSRRATGTEAFF; cdr3_nt: TGTGCCAGTAGTAGGCGTGCGACCGGAACTGAAGCTTTCTTT
d_call: NA; j_call: TRBJ1-4; clone_size: NA; v_call: TRBV7-9; cdr3_aa: CASSTGFGEKLFF; cdr3_nt: TGTGCCAGTTCGACAGGTTTTGGTGAAAAACTGTTTTTT
d_call: NA; j_call: TRBJ1-1; clone_size: NA; v_call: TRBV6-5; cdr3_aa: CASSYLGVRGREQAFF; cdr3_nt: TGTGCCAGCAGTTATTTGGGGGTGAGGGGCAGGGAGCAAGCTTTCTTT
d_call: NA; j_call: TRBJ2-2; clone_size: NA; v_call: TRBV6-4; cdr3_aa: CASSAQTTTGELFF; cdr3_nt: TGTGCCAGCAGTGCCCAGACTACCACCGGGGAGCTGTTTTTT
d_call: TRBD1; j_call: TRBJ1-6; clone_size: NA; v_call: TRBV19; cdr3_aa: CASSPGGKNSPLHF; cdr3_nt: TGTGCCAGTAGTCCAGGGGGGAAAAATTCACCCCTCCACTTT
d_call: NA; j_call: TRBJ2-5; clone_size: once; v_call: TRBV7-3; cdr3_aa: CASSLIGTLGNGETQYF; cdr3_nt: TGTGCCAGCAGCTTAATCGGAACGTTGGGAAATGGGGAGACCCAGTACTTC
d_call: NA; j_call: TRBJ1-1; clone_size: NA; v_call: TRBV19; cdr3_aa: CASSIDWWNTEAFF; cdr3_nt: TGTGCCAGTAGTATAGATTGGTGGAACACTGAAGCTTTCTTT
d_call: TRBD1; j_call: TRBJ1-2; clone_size: NA; v_call: TRBV7-2; cdr3_aa: CASSPRQGASYGYTF; cdr3_nt: TGTGCCAGCAGCCCCAGACAGGGGGCTTCCTATGGCTACACCTTC
d_call: TRBD2; j_call: TRBJ2-3; clone_size: NA; v_call: TRBV9; cdr3_aa: CASSATSGGATSTDTQYF; cdr3_nt: TGTGCCAGCAGCGCGACTAGCGGGGGGGCTACTAGCACAGATACGCAGTATTTT
d_call: NA; j_call: TRBJ2-7; clone_size: NA; v_call: TRBV19; cdr3_aa: CASSIRTVAYEQYF; cdr3_nt: TGTGCCAGTAGTATTCGGACAGTAGCCTACGAGCAGTACTTC